The clone carrying this TCR beta chain occurred a few times. This sample is part of a study of blood T cell repertoires in COVID-19. CDR3 length equals 13 residues. Germline CDR1 ENHRY, CDR2 SYGVKD. The germline V and J ends were trimmed by 3 bases and 6 bases, with 11 bases remaining between them. Some clones are missing from TCRdb's copy, which holds only in-frame ones; the method was immunoSEQ multiplex PCR. This sample has 300,000 to 450,000 clones; more than 70% occur once, and the top ten carry 1%. The chain is built from TRBV10-3 and TRBJ1-2, with D unresolved. The receptor comes from a woman aged 25 to 39 who had been exposed to COVID-19. Source material: PBMCs or T cells enriched from blood (not recorded which). In DNA form, the CDR3 reads TGTGCCATCAGTGATGGGCAGGTAGATGGCTACACCTTC. This gives the protein CAISDGQVDGYTF.